This T cell receptor (beta chain) was sequenced during a study of shared T cell receptors in the human thymus. After removal of 2 bases from V and 4 bases from J, the junction contained 10 bases not matched to a gene. From germline, CDR1 is SGHTA and CDR2 FQGNSA. The CDR3 has 18 residues. Only in-frame clones appear in the TCRdb table, and some are missing; sequencing was by immunoSEQ multiplex PCR. This repertoire shows approximately 730,000 clones, 70% to 90% found once; its top ten account for more than 0.008%. The sample was also reused in another study, on human thymus T cells. That investigation notes: The sample donors, healthy Finnish infants, were having corrective surgery for congenital heart defects. During corrective heart surgery, resections were taken, and the thymus tissue came from them. Both thymic and peripheral blood repertoires showed apparently biased V and J usage. Related work showed strongly overlapping thymic repertoires across unrelated individuals.

The chain has TRBV7-2 and TRBJ2-5; 13 nucleotides match TRBD2. The receptor's source is a girl under two years old with a congenital heart defect. The sample consisted of thymocytes. CDR3 residues: CASSLRTSGGRHRETQYF. The CDR3 DNA sequence: TGTGCCAGCAGCTTACGGACTAGCGGGGGCCGACACCGAGAGACCCAGTACTTC.